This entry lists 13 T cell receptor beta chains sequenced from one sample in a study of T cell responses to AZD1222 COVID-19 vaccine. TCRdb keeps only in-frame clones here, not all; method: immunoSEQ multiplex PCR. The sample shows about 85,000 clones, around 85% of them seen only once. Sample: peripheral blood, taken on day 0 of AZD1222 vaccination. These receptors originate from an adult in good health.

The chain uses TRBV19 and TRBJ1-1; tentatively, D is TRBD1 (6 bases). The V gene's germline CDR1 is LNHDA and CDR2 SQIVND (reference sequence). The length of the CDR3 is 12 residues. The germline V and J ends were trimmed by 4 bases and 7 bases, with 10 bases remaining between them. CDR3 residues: CASSTGGGEAFF. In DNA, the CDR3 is TGTGCCAGTAGTACCGGAGGGGGTGAAGCTTTCTTT.

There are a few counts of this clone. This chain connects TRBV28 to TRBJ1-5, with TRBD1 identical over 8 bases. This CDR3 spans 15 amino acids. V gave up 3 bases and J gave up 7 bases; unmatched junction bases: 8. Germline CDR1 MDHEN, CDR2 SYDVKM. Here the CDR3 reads CASSLDGQGGQPQHF. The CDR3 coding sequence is TGTGCCAGCAGTTTGGACGGACAGGGCGGACAGCCCCAGCATTTT.

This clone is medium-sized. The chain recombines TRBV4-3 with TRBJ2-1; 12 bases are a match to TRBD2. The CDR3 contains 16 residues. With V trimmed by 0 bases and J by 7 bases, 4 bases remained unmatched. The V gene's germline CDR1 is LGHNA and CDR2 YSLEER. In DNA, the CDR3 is TGCGCCAGCAGCCAAGATAACCTAGCGGGAGGGAATGAGCAGTTCTTC. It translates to CASSQDNLAGGNEQFF.

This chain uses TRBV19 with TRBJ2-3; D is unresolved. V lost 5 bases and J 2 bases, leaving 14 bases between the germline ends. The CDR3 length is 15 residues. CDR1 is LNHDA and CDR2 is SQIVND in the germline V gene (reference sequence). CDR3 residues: CASSLELYSTDTQYF. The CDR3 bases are TGTGCCAGTAGTCTCGAGCTATACTCCACAGATACGCAGTATTTT.

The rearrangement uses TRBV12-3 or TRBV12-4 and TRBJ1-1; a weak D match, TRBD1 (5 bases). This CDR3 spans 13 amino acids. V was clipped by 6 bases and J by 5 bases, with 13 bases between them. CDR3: CASSRGGRTEAFF. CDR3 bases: TGTGCCAGCAGCCGGGGCGGTAGGACTGAAGCTTTCTTT.

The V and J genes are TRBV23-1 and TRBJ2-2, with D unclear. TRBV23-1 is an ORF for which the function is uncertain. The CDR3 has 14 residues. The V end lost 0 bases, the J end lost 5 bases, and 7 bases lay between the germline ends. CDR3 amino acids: CASSQSGSTGELFF. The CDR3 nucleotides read TGCGCCAGCAGTCAATCCGGGTCGACCGGGGAGCTGTTTTTT.

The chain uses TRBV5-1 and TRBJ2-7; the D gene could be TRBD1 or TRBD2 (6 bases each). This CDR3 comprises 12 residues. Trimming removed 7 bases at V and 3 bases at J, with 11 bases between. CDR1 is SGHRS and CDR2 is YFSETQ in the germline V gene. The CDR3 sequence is CASGEGGYEQYF. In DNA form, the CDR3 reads TGCGCCAGCGGTGAGGGGGGCTACGAGCAGTACTTC.

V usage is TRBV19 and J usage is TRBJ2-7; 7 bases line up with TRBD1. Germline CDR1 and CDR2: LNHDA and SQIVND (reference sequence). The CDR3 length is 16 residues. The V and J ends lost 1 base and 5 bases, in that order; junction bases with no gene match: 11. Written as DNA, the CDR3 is TGTGCCAGTAGTATAGGGGGTCGACAGGGTCGGAACGAGCAGTACTTC. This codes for CASSIGGRQGRNEQYF. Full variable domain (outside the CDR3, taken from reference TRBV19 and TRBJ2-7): DGGITQSPKYLFRKEGQNVTLSCEQNLNHDAMYWYRQDPGQGLRLIYYSQIVNDFQKGDIAEGYSVSREKKESFPLTVTSAQKNPTAFYLCASSIGGRQGRNEQYFGPGTRLTVT.

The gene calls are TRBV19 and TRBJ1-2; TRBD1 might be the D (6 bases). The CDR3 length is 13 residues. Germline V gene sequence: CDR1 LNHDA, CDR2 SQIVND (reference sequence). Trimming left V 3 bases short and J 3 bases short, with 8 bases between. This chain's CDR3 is CASSIPGDYGYTF. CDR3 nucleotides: TGTGCCAGTAGTATCCCAGGGGACTATGGCTACACCTTC.

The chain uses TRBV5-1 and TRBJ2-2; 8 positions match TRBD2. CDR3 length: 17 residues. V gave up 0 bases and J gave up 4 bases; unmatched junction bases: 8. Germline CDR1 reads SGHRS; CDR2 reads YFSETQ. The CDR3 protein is CASSLERGSGATGELFF. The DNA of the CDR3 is TGCGCCAGCAGCTTGGAGCGGGGGTCCGGGGCCACCGGGGAGCTGTTTTTT.

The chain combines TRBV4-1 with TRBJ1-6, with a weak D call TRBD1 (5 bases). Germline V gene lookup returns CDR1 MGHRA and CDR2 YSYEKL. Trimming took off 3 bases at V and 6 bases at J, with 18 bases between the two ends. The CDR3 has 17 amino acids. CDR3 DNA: TGCGCCAGCAGCCAGGTACTCGGGGGTCTTCGTAATTCACCCCTCCACTTT. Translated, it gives CASSQVLGGLRNSPLHF.

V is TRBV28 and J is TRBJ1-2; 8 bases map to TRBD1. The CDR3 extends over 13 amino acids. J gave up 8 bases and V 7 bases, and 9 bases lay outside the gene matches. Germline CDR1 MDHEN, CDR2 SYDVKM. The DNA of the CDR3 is TGTGCCAGCACCCCAGGGGGCGCGCGAGGCTACACCTTC. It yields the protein CASTPGGARGYTF.

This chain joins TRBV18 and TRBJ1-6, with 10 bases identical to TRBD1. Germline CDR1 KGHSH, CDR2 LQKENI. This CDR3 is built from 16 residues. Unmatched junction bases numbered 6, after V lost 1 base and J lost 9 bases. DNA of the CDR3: TGTGCCAGCTCACCACTGGGACAGGGGATAGGTTCACCCCTCCACTTT. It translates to CASSPLGQGIGSPLHF.